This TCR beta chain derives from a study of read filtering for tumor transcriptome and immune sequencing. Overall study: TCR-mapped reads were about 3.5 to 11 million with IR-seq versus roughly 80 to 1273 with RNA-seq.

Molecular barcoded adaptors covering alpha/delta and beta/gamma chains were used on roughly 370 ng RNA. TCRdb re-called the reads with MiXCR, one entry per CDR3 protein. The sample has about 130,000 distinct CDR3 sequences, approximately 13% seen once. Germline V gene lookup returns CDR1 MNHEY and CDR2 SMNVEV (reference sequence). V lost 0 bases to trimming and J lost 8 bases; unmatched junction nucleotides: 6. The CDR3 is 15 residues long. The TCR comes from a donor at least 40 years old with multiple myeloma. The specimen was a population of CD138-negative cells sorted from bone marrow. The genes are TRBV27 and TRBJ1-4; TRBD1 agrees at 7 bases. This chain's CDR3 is CASSLSSPGGEKLFF. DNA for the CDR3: TGTGCCAGCAGTTTATCGAGCCCAGGGGGAGAAAAACTGTTTTTT.